This T cell receptor beta chain was documented in a study of T cell repertoires in cytomegalovirus infection. Findings and caveats of the study: Summed frequency of public TCR beta families distinguished CMV carriers with the relevant HLA. Within the response measured ex vivo, HLA-C-restricted CMV-specific TCR beta clonotypes were dominant.

Each CDR3 protein is one row after TCRdb ran MiXCR on the reads. The table shows more than 150,000 distinct CDR3 sequences, with around 24% occurring only once. Of note for this clonotype: Its target is not known.

The germline V and J ends were trimmed by 7 bases and 0 bases, with 13 bases remaining between them. The CDR3 runs 14 residues. Germline CDR1 is SQVTM and CDR2 is ANQGSEA. The sequence derives from a human donor in good health (CMV status not recorded). Some clones in this sample may be carry-over from other donors' samples. The J gene is TRBJ2-1, the V gene TRBV29-1; no clear D gene. Sequences were obtained from PBMCs. The CDR3 DNA sequence: TGCAGCGAAGGCAGGCCGAGCTCCTACAATGAGCAGTTCTTC. As protein: CSEGRPSSYNEQFF.